The sequence of this TCR beta chain was determined in a study of OX40 agonist ivuxolimab in advanced cancers. TCRdb's table, derived via immunoSEQ multiplex PCR, lists solely in-frame clones and lacks some. The sample holds tens of thousands of clones, approximately 84% seen once. The V and J ends lost 8 bases and 2 bases respectively, with 18 bases between them. This CDR3 has 15 amino acids. CDR1 is SNHLY and CDR2 is FYNNEI in the germline V gene. Study findings and constraints: CD8+ T cells (on average) carried more expanded clones than CD4+ T cells.

On this clone: Antigen specificity is unknown.

V is TRBV2 and J is TRBJ1-2, with unresolved D. The receptor's source is an adult with an advanced solid tumor such as melanoma, head and neck, liver or kidney cancer. Sequenced material: CD4+ or CD8+ T cells sorted from blood, taken in a trial of the OX40 agonist ivuxolimab. As DNA, the CDR3 is TGTGCCAGCCGGACCAGTGGAGCTACAAACTATGGCTACACCTTC. It translates to CASRTSGATNYGYTF.